The rows below give T cell receptor beta chains drawn from one sample of a study of T-cell reconstitution after alpha-beta-depleted transplantation in children. TCRdb re-derived calls from the PCR reads in MiXCR, one entry per CDR3 protein. The sample gives hundreds of thousands of distinct CDR3 sequences, less than 35% of which show up once; about 2.3% is in the top ten. The sequencing used PBMCs from the stem cell graft donor, collected from the stem cell graft. The receptors originated from a human donor who donated a stem cell graft to a child with aplastic anemia. Each CDR3 is given with its conserved first and last residue. A D gene is named only where the DNA matches it firmly. The size entry is marked missing in some rows and otherwise reads once, few, many or a size class.

CDR3aa: CASSPRMASGGTGANVLTF
CDR3nt: TGTGCCAGCTCACCAAGGATGGCTTCAGGGGGTACCGGGGCCAACGTCCTGACTTTC
len: 19
d_gene: TRBD1
j_gene: TRBJ2-6
v_gene: TRBV18
abundance: -

CDR3aa: CASSSTFYNEQFF
CDR3nt: TGTGCCAGCAGTTCAACCTTCTACAATGAGCAGTTCTTC
len: 13
d_gene: -
j_gene: TRBJ2-1
v_gene: TRBV6-2/TRBV6-3
abundance: -

CDR3aa: CASSLERREQFF
CDR3nt: TGTGCCAGCAGCTTAGAACGAAGGGAGCAGTTCTTC
len: 12
d_gene: -
j_gene: TRBJ2-1
v_gene: TRBV7-9
abundance: once

CDR3aa: CASSLGGTSGSWGETQYF
CDR3nt: TGCGCCAGCAGCTTAGGGGGGACTAGCGGGAGCTGGGGGGAGACCCAGTACTTC
len: 18
d_gene: TRBD2
j_gene: TRBJ2-5
v_gene: TRBV4-3
abundance: -

CDR3aa: CASSSDGGNYGYTF
CDR3nt: TGTGCCAGCAGTTCAGATGGGGGCAACTATGGCTACACCTTC
len: 14
d_gene: -
j_gene: TRBJ1-2
v_gene: TRBV12-3/TRBV12-4
abundance: -

CDR3aa: CASSFVAGARETQYF
CDR3nt: TGTGCCAGCAGCTTTGTAGCGGGAGCCAGGGAGACCCAGTACTTC
len: 15
d_gene: TRBD2
j_gene: TRBJ2-5
v_gene: TRBV7-8
abundance: -

CDR3aa: CASSQERGFDEAFF
CDR3nt: TGCGCCAGCAGCCAGGAGAGAGGGTTTGATGAAGCTTTCTTT
len: 14
d_gene: -
j_gene: TRBJ1-1
v_gene: TRBV4-3
abundance: once

CDR3aa: CATEASGAQETQYF
CDR3nt: TGTGCCACCGAGGCTAGCGGGGCACAAGAGACCCAGTACTTC
len: 14
d_gene: TRBD2
j_gene: TRBJ2-5
v_gene: TRBV10-3
abundance: few

CDR3aa: CSALKTSDRSNGYTF
CDR3nt: TGCAGTGCTCTCAAAACGAGTGACAGGTCCAATGGCTACACCTTC
len: 15
d_gene: -
j_gene: TRBJ1-2
v_gene: TRBV20-1
abundance: -

CDR3aa: CASSQGEATASYEQYF
CDR3nt: TGTGCCAGCAGCCAAGGGGAGGCGACGGCGTCCTACGAGCAGTACTTC
len: 16
d_gene: -
j_gene: TRBJ2-7
v_gene: TRBV3-1
abundance: once

CDR3aa: CSARTGTSGRVNEQFF
CDR3nt: TGCAGTGCTAGGACTGGGACTAGCGGGAGAGTGAATGAGCAGTTCTTC
len: 16
d_gene: TRBD2
j_gene: TRBJ2-1
v_gene: TRBV20-1
abundance: few

CDR3aa: CASGSPDRKETQYF
CDR3nt: TGTGCTAGTGGTTCCCCGGACAGGAAAGAGACCCAGTACTTC
len: 14
d_gene: TRBD1
j_gene: TRBJ2-5
v_gene: TRBV12-5
abundance: -

CDR3aa: CSARDQGTSVHNEQFF
CDR3nt: TGCAGTGCTAGAGATCAGGGGACTAGCGTCCACAATGAGCAGTTCTTC
len: 16
d_gene: TRBD2
j_gene: TRBJ2-1
v_gene: TRBV20-1
abundance: -

CDR3aa: CSVHQRDGNTIYF
CDR3nt: TGCAGCGTCCACCAGCGGGACGGAAACACCATATATTTT
len: 13
d_gene: -
j_gene: TRBJ1-3
v_gene: TRBV29-1
abundance: few

CDR3aa: CASSLGTRVTGEQYF
CDR3nt: TGTGCCAGCAGTCTCGGGACAAGGGTTACGGGGGAGCAGTACTTC
len: 15
d_gene: -
j_gene: TRBJ2-7
v_gene: TRBV6-2/TRBV6-3
abundance: -

CDR3aa: CASSFQGGEKLFF
CDR3nt: TGTGCCAGCAGTTTCCAGGGTGGTGAAAAACTGTTTTTT
len: 13
d_gene: -
j_gene: TRBJ1-4
v_gene: TRBV12-3/TRBV12-4
abundance: few

CDR3aa: CASSLGLGEGTDTQYF
CDR3nt: TGTGCCAGCAGTTTAGGGCTGGGTGAAGGCACAGATACGCAGTATTTT
len: 16
d_gene: -
j_gene: TRBJ2-3
v_gene: TRBV28
abundance: -

CDR3aa: CAISVTDRANQPQHF
CDR3nt: TGTGCCATCAGTGTAACGGACAGAGCCAATCAGCCCCAGCATTTT
len: 15
d_gene: -
j_gene: TRBJ1-5
v_gene: TRBV10-3
abundance: few

CDR3aa: CASSVSSNTEAFF
CDR3nt: TGTGCCAGCAGTGTAAGCTCGAACACTGAAGCTTTCTTT
len: 13
d_gene: -
j_gene: TRBJ1-1
v_gene: TRBV7-6
abundance: -

CDR3aa: CASSGSGPLSYNEQFF
CDR3nt: TGTGCCAGCAGCGGCTCGGGGCCACTCTCCTACAATGAGCAGTTCTTC
len: 16
d_gene: -
j_gene: TRBJ2-1
v_gene: TRBV7-8
abundance: -

CDR3aa: CASSLSWLRSGANVLTF
CDR3nt: TGTGCCAGCAGTTTATCTTGGCTTCGCTCTGGGGCCAACGTCCTGACTTTC
len: 17
d_gene: -
j_gene: TRBJ2-6
v_gene: TRBV27
abundance: -

CDR3aa: CASSYLGRNTGELFF
CDR3nt: TGTGCCAGCAGTTACCTGGGCCGGAACACCGGGGAGCTGTTTTTT
len: 15
d_gene: -
j_gene: TRBJ2-2
v_gene: TRBV11-2
abundance: few

CDR3aa: CASSVGFTKGDLYGYTF
CDR3nt: TGCGCCAGCAGTGTTGGCTTTACGAAGGGGGACCTCTATGGCTACACCTTC
len: 17
d_gene: -
j_gene: TRBJ1-2
v_gene: TRBV10-2
abundance: few

CDR3aa: CASSPDPWRNSYNEQFF
CDR3nt: TGCGCCAGCAGCCCGGACCCCTGGAGGAACTCCTACAATGAGCAGTTCTTC
len: 17
d_gene: -
j_gene: TRBJ2-1
v_gene: TRBV4-3
abundance: -

CDR3aa: CASSYRGIYGNTEAFF
CDR3nt: TGTGCCAGCAGTTACCGAGGGATCTACGGGAACACTGAAGCTTTCTTT
len: 16
d_gene: -
j_gene: TRBJ1-1
v_gene: TRBV6-2/TRBV6-3
abundance: once

CDR3aa: CASSFVSNQPQHF
CDR3nt: TGTGCCAGCAGTTTCGTTAGCAATCAGCCCCAGCATTTT
len: 13
d_gene: -
j_gene: TRBJ1-5
v_gene: TRBV12-3/TRBV12-4
abundance: few

CDR3aa: CASSVAGRSTQYF
CDR3nt: TGTGCCAGCAGCGTCGCGGGTCGGTCTACGCAGTATTTT
len: 13
d_gene: -
j_gene: TRBJ2-3
v_gene: TRBV9
abundance: few

CDR3aa: CASRRLPQETQYF
CDR3nt: TGTGCCAGCAGGCGACTGCCTCAAGAGACCCAGTACTTC
len: 13
d_gene: -
j_gene: TRBJ2-5
v_gene: TRBV7-2
abundance: -

CDR3aa: CSARSLAGAYNEQFF
CDR3nt: TGCAGTGCTAGATCGCTAGCGGGAGCCTACAATGAGCAGTTCTTC
len: 15
d_gene: TRBD2
j_gene: TRBJ2-1
v_gene: TRBV20-1
abundance: -

CDR3aa: CASSLTALAGGGNEQFF
CDR3nt: TGCGCCAGCAGCTTGACAGCTCTAGCGGGAGGTGGCAATGAGCAGTTCTTC
len: 17
d_gene: TRBD2
j_gene: TRBJ2-1
v_gene: TRBV5-1
abundance: -

CDR3aa: CSVASTNAGNTIYF
CDR3nt: TGCAGCGTTGCATCGACGAATGCCGGCAACACCATATATTTT
len: 14
d_gene: -
j_gene: TRBJ1-3
v_gene: TRBV29-1
abundance: -

CDR3aa: CASSPMRDQPQHF
CDR3nt: TGTGCCAGCAGCCCCATGCGGGATCAGCCCCAGCATTTT
len: 13
d_gene: -
j_gene: TRBJ1-5
v_gene: TRBV7-2
abundance: few

CDR3aa: CSGTGPSEKLFF
CDR3nt: TGCAGCGGAACGGGACCTTCGGAAAAACTGTTTTTT
len: 12
d_gene: -
j_gene: TRBJ1-4
v_gene: TRBV29-1
abundance: few

CDR3aa: CSVEVSKATNTEAFF
CDR3nt: TGCAGCGTTGAAGTATCAAAAGCGACGAACACTGAAGCTTTCTTT
len: 15
d_gene: -
j_gene: TRBJ1-1
v_gene: TRBV29-1
abundance: -

CDR3aa: CAGSDANTGELFF
CDR3nt: TGTGCCGGTAGCGACGCGAACACCGGGGAGCTGTTTTTT
len: 13
d_gene: -
j_gene: TRBJ2-2
v_gene: TRBV5-5
abundance: -

CDR3aa: CASSPQGGINEKLFF
CDR3nt: TGTGCCAGCAGCCCCCAGGGTGGGATTAATGAAAAACTGTTTTTT
len: 15
d_gene: -
j_gene: TRBJ1-4
v_gene: TRBV7-8
abundance: few